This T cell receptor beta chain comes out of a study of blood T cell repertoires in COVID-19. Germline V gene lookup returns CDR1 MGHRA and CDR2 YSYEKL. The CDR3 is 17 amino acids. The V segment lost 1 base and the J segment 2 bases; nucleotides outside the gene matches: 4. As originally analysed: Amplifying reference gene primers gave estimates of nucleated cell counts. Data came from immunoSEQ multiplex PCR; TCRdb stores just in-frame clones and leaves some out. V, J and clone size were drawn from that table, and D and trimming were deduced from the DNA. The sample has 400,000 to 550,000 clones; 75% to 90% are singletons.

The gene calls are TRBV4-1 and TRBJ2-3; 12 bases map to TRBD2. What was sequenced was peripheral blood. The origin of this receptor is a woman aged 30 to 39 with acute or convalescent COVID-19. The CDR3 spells CASSQGTSGVNTDTQYF. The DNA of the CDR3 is TGCGCCAGCAGCCAAGGGACTAGCGGGGTGAACACAGATACGCAGTATTTT.